The 24 T cell receptor beta chains listed next were all sequenced from one sample in a study of shared clonotypes between healthy human individuals. The table came from immunoSEQ multiplex PCR; TCRdb's copy has only in-frame clones and leaves some out. Of roughly 2.6 million clones listed, approximately 94% were seen once; the top ten hold roughly 0.14%. The sequenced sample consisted of naive CD4+ T cells sorted from blood. Subset noted: CD45RA+ positively selected. These receptors were collected from a man aged 18 to 29 in good health.

This sequence joins TRBV10-3 and TRBJ1-3; 7 nucleotides align to TRBD1. The J segment lost 4 bases and the V segment lost 4 bases, leaving 7 bases of the junction unmatched. The CDR3 is 15 residues long. Germline-derived CDR1 and CDR2 are ENHRY and SYGVKD. CDR3 DNA sequence: TGTGCCATCAGTGGGGGGACAGTCCAGGGAAACACCATATATTTT. Amino acids: CAISGGTVQGNTIYF.

Written as DNA, the CDR3 is TGCGCCAGCAGCCCCGCCGGGACAGGTAATTCGGCTTTCTTT. Protein sequence: CASSPAGTGNSAFF. The V and J genes are TRBV4-1 and TRBJ1-1; TRBD1 agrees at 8 bases. Germline values: CDR1 MGHRA, CDR2 YSYEKL. This CDR3 has 14 amino acids. Unmatched junction bases numbered 12, after V lost 4 bases and J lost 11 bases.

The genes are TRBV9 and TRBJ2-3; TRBD2 aligns across 10 bases. Germline CDR1 reads SGDLS; CDR2 reads YYNGEE. The CDR3 contains 16 residues. The ends lost 3 bases at V and 4 bases at J; junction bases unmatched: 8. Here the CDR3 DNA reads TGTGCCAGCAGCGCAAGCGGGGGGGAATTGGCAGATACGCAGTATTTT. Amino acids: CASSASGGELADTQYF. Together with reference TRBV9 and TRBJ2-3, the CDR3 gives the full variable domain: DSGVTQTPKHLITATGQRVTLRCSPRSGDLSVYWYQQSLDQGLQFLIQYYNGEERAKGNILERFSAQQFPDLHSELNLSSLELGDSALYFCASSASGGELADTQYFGPGTRLTVL.

The chain combines TRBV27 with TRBJ2-1; D possibly matches TRBD1 or TRBD2 (5 bases each). CDR1 is MNHEY and CDR2 is SMNVEV in the germline V gene (reference sequence). The CDR3 runs 20 residues. With 0 bases removed from V and 4 bases from J, the gap between germline ends came to 25 bases. The CDR3 DNA is TGTGCCAGCAGTTTATCATGGACCCGCAGGGAGAATAGCCGTTACAATGAGCAGTTCTTC. It specifies CASSLSWTRRENSRYNEQFF.

The chain couples TRBV28 to TRBJ2-5, with 12 bases that match TRBD1. This CDR3 is 15 amino acids long. CDR1 MDHEN and CDR2 SYDVKM come from the germline V gene. With V trimmed by 8 bases and J by 11 bases, 15 bases remained unmatched. CDR3 protein: CASRSPGQGANEQYF. The CDR3 coding sequence is TGTGCCAGCCGTAGTCCGGGACAGGGGGCTAATGAGCAGTACTTC. Full variable domain (outside the CDR3, taken from reference TRBV28 and TRBJ2-5): DVKVTQSSRYLVKRTGEKVFLECVQDMDHENMFWYRQDPGLGLRLIYFSYDVKMKEKGDIPEGYSVSREKKERFSLILESASTNQTSMYLCASRSPGQGANEQYFGPGTRLLVL.

The rearrangement joins TRBV30 to TRBJ1-5, with D possibly being TRBD1 (6 bases). The V and J ends lost 2 bases and 5 bases respectively, with 10 bases between them. The CDR3 has 13 residues. CDR1 and CDR2 (germline): GTSNPN, SVGIG (reference sequence). CDR3 residues: CAWSYRVDQPQHF. The CDR3 DNA reads as TGTGCCTGGAGTTACAGGGTGGATCAGCCCCAGCATTTT.

The chain couples TRBV19 to TRBJ2-7; the match to TRBD1 covers 10 bases. The CDR3 totals 14 residues. The V gene's germline CDR1 is LNHDA and CDR2 SQIVND (reference sequence). The J segment lost 5 bases and the V segment lost 5 bases, leaving 6 bases of the junction unmatched. CDR3 region: CASSRTGGFDEQYF. DNA of the CDR3: TGTGCCAGTAGTCGGACAGGGGGATTCGACGAGCAGTACTTC.

J is TRBJ2-7 and V is TRBV10-1; no clear D gene. The V gene lost 0 bases and the J gene lost 0 bases, with 3 bases spanning the gap. CDR3 length: 13 residues. Germline V gene lookup returns CDR1 WNHNN and CDR2 SYGVQD (reference sequence). In nucleotides, the CDR3 is TGCGCCAGCAGTGAGTCTAGCTCCTACGAGCAGTACTTC. It is translated as CASSESSSYEQYF.

V is TRBV18 and J is TRBJ2-7, with unresolved D. The V gene's germline CDR1 is KGHSH and CDR2 LQKENI. Trimming removed 5 bases from V and 1 base from J, with 9 bases in between. The CDR3 is made up of 13 amino acids. CDR3 residues: CASSMDASYEQYF. Here the CDR3 DNA reads TGTGCCAGCTCAATGGACGCGTCCTACGAGCAGTACTTC.

V gene TRBV6-5 combines with J gene TRBJ2-3; D is tentatively TRBD1 or TRBD2 (5 bases each). Trimming took off 0 bases at V and 5 bases at J, with 15 bases between the two ends. CDR3 size: 16 residues. The V gene's germline CDR1 is MNHEY and CDR2 SVGAGI. The CDR3 here is CASSYSREWWIDTQYF. The CDR3 coding sequence is TGTGCCAGCAGTTACTCCAGGGAGTGGTGGATAGATACGCAGTATTTT.

The chain is built from TRBV6-6 and TRBJ2-3; 10 bases align to TRBD2. The CDR3 is made up of 16 amino acids. CDR1 MNHNY and CDR2 SVGAGI come from the germline V gene (reference sequence). V lost 6 bases and J lost 2; bases outside the gene matches: 8. The CDR3 DNA sequence: TGTGCCAGCAGAGAGATTACTAGCGGGGCCACAGATACGCAGTATTTT. Its protein product is CASREITSGATDTQYF.

This clone turned up a few times. The genes are TRBV6-5 and TRBJ1-1; D unresolved. Germline CDR1 reads MNHEY; CDR2 reads SVGAGI. Trimming left V 2 bases short and J 1 base short, with 14 bases between. The CDR3 contains 16 residues. As DNA, the CDR3 is TGTGCCAGCAGTTACCCCCTCCCTGACGGGAACACTGAAGCTTTCTTT. Its translation: CASSYPLPDGNTEAFF.

The chain combines TRBV19 with TRBJ1-1, with 10 bases that match TRBD1. There are 12 residues in the CDR3. The germline CDR1 and CDR2 sequences are LNHDA and SQIVND (reference sequence). V lost 4 bases to trimming and J lost 8 bases; unmatched junction nucleotides: 1. CDR3 sequence: CASSTTGGEAFF. Here the CDR3 DNA reads TGTGCCAGTAGTACGACAGGGGGCGAAGCTTTCTTT.

This chain joins TRBV28 and TRBJ1-2; D may be TRBD1 (5 bases). Per the germline V gene, CDR1 is MDHEN and CDR2 is SYDVKM. The CDR3 sequence is 15 residues long. V dropped 5 bases and J dropped 5 bases, with 18 bases sitting between them. The CDR3 is CASSHPRQNLYGYTF. DNA of the CDR3: TGTGCCAGCAGTCACCCTAGACAGAACTTATATGGCTACACCTTC.

This rearrangement joins TRBV11-2 to TRBJ2-7; 10 nucleotides align to TRBD2. After removal of 0 bases from V and 1 base from J, the junction contained 9 bases not matched to a gene. Germline lookup yields CDR1 SGHAT and CDR2 FQNNGV. The CDR3 runs to 18 residues. CDR3 residues: CASSLDPWASGSSYEQYF. The DNA of the CDR3 is TGTGCCAGCAGCTTAGATCCCTGGGCTAGCGGGAGTTCCTACGAGCAGTACTTC.

This clone was counted a single time. The chain uses TRBV11-2 and TRBJ1-4; D uncertain. The CDR3 length is 16 residues. V lost 1 base and J lost 4, with 13 bases in between. The V gene's germline CDR1 is SGHAT and CDR2 FQNNGV. The CDR3 region is CASSLGPGGNNEKLFF. For the CDR3, the DNA is TGTGCCAGCAGCTTAGGCCCGGGAGGTAATAATGAAAAACTGTTTTTT.

This clone was observed a few times. The V call is TRBV10-3, the J call TRBJ1-1; D gene uncertain. CDR3 size: 12 residues. Germline CDR1 is ENHRY and CDR2 is SYGVKD. V was cut by 1 base and J by 8 bases, with 8 bases left in between. CDR3 coding DNA: TGTGCCATCAGTGAGTATACACAAGAAGCTTTCTTT. Translating it yields CAISEYTQEAFF.

The V call is TRBV7-2, the J call TRBJ1-6; 8 nucleotides agree with TRBD1. The CDR3 has 14 residues. V was clipped by 5 bases and J by 7 bases; unmatched bases: 4. Germline V gene sequence: CDR1 SGHTA, CDR2 FQGNSA. CDR3 in DNA: TGTGCCAGCAGCCGAACAGGGGGAAATTCACCCCTCCACTTT. This sequence encodes CASSRTGGNSPLHF.

This sequence joins TRBV27 and TRBJ2-1, with 7 positions matching TRBD2. The CDR3 contains 16 residues. Germline loops: CDR1 MNHEY, CDR2 SMNVEV (reference sequence). V gave up 4 bases and J gave up 0 bases; unmatched junction bases: 6. The CDR3 nucleotides read TGTGCCAGCAGTTCCTCTAGCGGCAGCTCCTACAATGAGCAGTTCTTC. Amino acids: CASSSSSGSSYNEQFF.

V is TRBV7-9 and J is TRBJ1-2; 9 bases are a match to TRBD1. Germline V gene data show CDR1 as SEHNR and CDR2 as FQNEAQ (reference sequence). The junction had 9 bases not matched to a gene; V was cut back by 5 bases and J by 8 bases. CDR3 length: 14 amino acids. The CDR3 loop reads CASSLRDRVGGYTF. The CDR3 bases are TGTGCCAGCAGCCTCAGGGACAGGGTGGGCGGCTACACCTTC.

This clone was found once. The J gene is TRBJ1-4, the V gene TRBV11-1, with D tentatively TRBD1 (5 bases). The CDR3 totals 14 residues. Germline lookup yields CDR1 SGHAT and CDR2 FQDESV (reference sequence). V was cut by 5 bases and J by 9 bases, with 16 bases left in between. CDR3 DNA sequence: TGTGCCAGCAGCCCAGTTGGGGCCGGGAAAAAACTGTTTTTT. This sequence encodes CASSPVGAGKKLFF.

The count of this clone is one. The chain joins TRBV11-2 to TRBJ2-1, with D unresolved. The CDR3 consists of 16 residues. In germline, CDR1 is SGHAT, CDR2 FQNNGV. Trimming shortened V by 0 bases and J by 4 bases, and 13 bases separated the two germline ends. This chain's CDR3 is CASSLERSHPYNEQFF. As DNA, the CDR3 is TGTGCCAGCAGCTTAGAGCGGTCCCATCCATACAATGAGCAGTTCTTC.

V usage is TRBV19 and J usage is TRBJ1-2, with a weak D call TRBD1 (6 bases). Trimming left V 5 bases short and J 1 base short, with 23 bases between. CDR3 length: 18 residues. Germline values: CDR1 LNHDA, CDR2 SQIVND (reference sequence). The CDR3 here is CASSRGPGELGFNYGYTF. CDR3 nucleotide sequence: TGTGCCAGTAGTCGGGGCCCAGGGGAACTCGGATTTAACTATGGCTACACCTTC.

V usage is TRBV18 and J usage is TRBJ2-3; TRBD1 might be the D (6 bases). Germline lookup yields CDR1 KGHSH and CDR2 LQKENI. V dropped 4 bases and J dropped 4 bases, with 12 bases sitting between them. The CDR3 contains 14 residues. CDR3 sequence reads: CASSQYRAPDTQYF. The CDR3 bases are TGTGCCAGCTCACAATACAGGGCGCCAGATACGCAGTATTTT.